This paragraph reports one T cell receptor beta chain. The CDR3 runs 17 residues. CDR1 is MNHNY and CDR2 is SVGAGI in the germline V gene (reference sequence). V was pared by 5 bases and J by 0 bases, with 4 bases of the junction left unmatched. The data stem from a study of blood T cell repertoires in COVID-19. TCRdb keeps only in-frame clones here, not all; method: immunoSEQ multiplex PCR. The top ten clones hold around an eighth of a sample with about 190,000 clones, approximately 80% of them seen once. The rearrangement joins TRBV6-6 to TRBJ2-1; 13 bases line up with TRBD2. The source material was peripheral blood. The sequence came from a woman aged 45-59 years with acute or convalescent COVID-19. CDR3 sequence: CASSPRTSGSSYNEQFF. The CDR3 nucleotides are TGTGCCAGCAGTCCTCGGACTAGCGGGAGCTCCTACAATGAGCAGTTCTTC.